These T cell receptor beta chains were read from a single sample in a study of regulatory T cells in long-lasting Graves disease. MiXCR, run by TCRdb on the multiplex PCR reads, gives a single entry per CDR3 protein. The table includes 410,000 or so distinct CDR3 sequences, under 15% detected once. These same data were also listed under a study on T cells in Graves' hyperthyroidism and ophthalmopathy.

This specimen consisted of peripheral blood mononuclear cells (PBMCs), obtained at new diagnosis, from a patient treated with antithyroid drugs. All receptors derive from a woman under 40 with Graves disease. Each CDR3 is given with its conserved first and last residue. The D gene is left open where the match is weak. A clone size is listed for some rows: how often the clone was seen (once, few, many), or a class if it is expanded.

j_call d_call v_call clone_size cdr3_aa cdr3_nt
TRBJ2-3 - TRBV28 many CASSLTWTPLFTDTQYF TGTGCCAGCAGTTTGACGTGGACCCCTTTGTTCACAGATACGCAGTATTTT
TRBJ1-1 - TRBV29-1 - CSLKPGTSRREAFF TGCAGCCTCAAACCCGGGACATCCAGGCGTGAAGCTTTCTTT
TRBJ2-1 TRBD1 TRBV24-1 - CATSDPGQGSYNEQFF TGTGCCACCAGTGATCCCGGACAGGGCTCCTACAATGAGCAGTTCTTC
TRBJ2-3 TRBD2 TRBV4-1 - CASSPLAGGSPDTQYF TGCGCCAGCAGCCCCCTGGCGGGAGGGAGCCCAGATACGCAGTATTTT
TRBJ2-7 - TRBV12-3/TRBV12-4 few CASSPLGGEQYF TGTGCCAGCAGTCCCCTAGGGGGAGAGCAGTACTTC
TRBJ2-5 - TRBV18 many CASSPEAWETQYF TGTGCCAGCTCACCGGAGGCATGGGAGACCCAGTACTTC
TRBJ2-3 TRBD1 TRBV6-2/TRBV6-3 many CASSDRTGPDTQYF TGTGCCAGCAGTGACAGGACAGGTCCAGATACGCAGTATTTT
TRBJ2-3 TRBD2 TRBV24-1 many CATSGGLAGTDTQYF TGTGCCACCAGTGGGGGACTAGCGGGCACAGATACGCAGTATTTT
TRBJ1-1 - TRBV18 few CASSPPQGLVTEAFF TGTGCCAGCTCACCACCGCAGGGGCTGGTCACTGAAGCTTTCTTT
TRBJ2-7 - TRBV10-3 few CAISESTGAAYEQYF TGTGCCATCAGTGAGTCAACGGGAGCGGCGTACGAGCAGTACTTC
TRBJ1-4 TRBD1 TRBV19 many CASSIRPPGQSTGAEKLFF TGTGCCAGTAGTATACGGCCCCCGGGACAGTCTACCGGTGCGGAAAAACTGTTTTTT
TRBJ1-1 - TRBV12-3/TRBV12-4 many CASSFTGTRYEAFF TGTGCCAGCAGTTTCACCGGGACACGGTATGAAGCTTTCTTT
TRBJ2-1 - TRBV7-2 many CASSHFKANEQFF TGTGCCAGCAGCCACTTTAAGGCGAATGAGCAGTTCTTC
TRBJ2-1 TRBD2 TRBV12-3/TRBV12-4 many CASSLSPSGRYNEQFF TGTGCCAGCAGTTTATCCCCCAGCGGGAGGTACAATGAGCAGTTCTTC
TRBJ2-7 TRBD1 TRBV7-3 few CASSPHGTDPPYEQYF TGTGCCAGCAGCCCTCACGGGACAGATCCCCCCTACGAGCAGTACTTC
TRBJ2-3 TRBD2 TRBV9 few CASSPRTRDRADTQYF TGTGCCAGCAGCCCCCGGACTAGGGATAGGGCAGATACGCAGTATTTT